The present entry profiles one T cell receptor beta chain with its context. Method: immunoSEQ multiplex PCR; TCRdb's copy keeps in-frame clones and lacks some. The sample yields 250,000 to 300,000 clones, approximately 89% seen once. This sample stems from a study of blood T cell repertoires in COVID-19. Study overall: The United States, Italy and Spain provided the acute and convalescent COVID-19 samples.

The receptor was isolated from an older woman who had recovered from COVID-19. Sequencing used PBMCs or T cells enriched from blood (not recorded which).

CDR3 amino acids: CASSDRVTYQPQHF. CDR3 nucleotide sequence: TGTGCCAGCAGCGACAGGGTAACCTATCAGCCCCAGCATTTT. The V gene is TRBV2, the J gene TRBJ1-5, with 7 bases lining up with TRBD1. The junction had 7 bases not matched to a gene; V was cut back by 6 bases and J by 5 bases. Germline-derived CDR1 and CDR2 are SNHLY and FYNNEI. This CDR3 is built from 14 residues.